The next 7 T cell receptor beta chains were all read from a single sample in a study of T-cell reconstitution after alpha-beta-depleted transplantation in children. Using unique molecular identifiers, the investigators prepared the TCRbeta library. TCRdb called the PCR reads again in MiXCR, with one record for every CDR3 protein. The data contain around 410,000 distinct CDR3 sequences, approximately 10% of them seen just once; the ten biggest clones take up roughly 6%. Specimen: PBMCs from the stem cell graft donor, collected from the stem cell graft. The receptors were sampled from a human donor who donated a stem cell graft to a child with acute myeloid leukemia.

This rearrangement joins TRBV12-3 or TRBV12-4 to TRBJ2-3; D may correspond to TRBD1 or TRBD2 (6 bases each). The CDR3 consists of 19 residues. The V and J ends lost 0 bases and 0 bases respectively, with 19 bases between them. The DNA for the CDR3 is TGTGCCAGCAGTTTAGCGCTAGGGGGTCGGGGAGGAAGCACAGATACGCAGTATTTT. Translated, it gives CASSLALGGRGGSTDTQYF.

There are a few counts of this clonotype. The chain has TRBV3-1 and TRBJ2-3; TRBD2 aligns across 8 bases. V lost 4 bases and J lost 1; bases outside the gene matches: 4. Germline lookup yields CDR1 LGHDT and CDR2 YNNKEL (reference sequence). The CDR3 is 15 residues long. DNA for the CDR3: TGTGCCAGCAGCCGACTAGCGCTGGGCACAGATACGCAGTATTTT. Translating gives CASSRLALGTDTQYF.

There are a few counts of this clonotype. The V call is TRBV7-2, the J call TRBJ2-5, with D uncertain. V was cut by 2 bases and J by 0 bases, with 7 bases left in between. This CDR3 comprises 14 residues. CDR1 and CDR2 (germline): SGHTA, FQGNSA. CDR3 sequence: CASSLRKNQETQYF. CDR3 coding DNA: TGTGCCAGCAGCTTACGGAAAAACCAAGAGACCCAGTACTTC.

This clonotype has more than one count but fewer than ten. The CDR3: CAISDGQGYGYTF. The CDR3 DNA follows: TGTGCCATCAGTGATGGGCAGGGGTATGGCTACACCTTC. This chain uses TRBV10-3 with TRBJ1-2; TRBD1 is a possible D gene (6 bases). The CDR3 is 13 amino acids. The V and J ends lost 3 bases and 5 bases respectively, with 10 bases between them. Germline-derived CDR1 and CDR2 are ENHRY and SYGVKD.

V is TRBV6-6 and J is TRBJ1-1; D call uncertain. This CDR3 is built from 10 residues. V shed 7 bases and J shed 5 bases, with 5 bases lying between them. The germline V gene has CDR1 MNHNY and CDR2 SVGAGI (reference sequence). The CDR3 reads CASTGTEAFF. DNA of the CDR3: TGTGCCAGCACTGGGACTGAAGCTTTCTTT.

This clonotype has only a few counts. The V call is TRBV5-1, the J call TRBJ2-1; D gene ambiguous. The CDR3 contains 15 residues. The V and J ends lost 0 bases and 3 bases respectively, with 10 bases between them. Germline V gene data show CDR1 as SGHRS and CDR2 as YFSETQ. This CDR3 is CASSLAGQNYNEQFF. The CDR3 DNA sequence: TGCGCCAGCAGCTTGGCCGGGCAGAACTACAATGAGCAGTTCTTC.

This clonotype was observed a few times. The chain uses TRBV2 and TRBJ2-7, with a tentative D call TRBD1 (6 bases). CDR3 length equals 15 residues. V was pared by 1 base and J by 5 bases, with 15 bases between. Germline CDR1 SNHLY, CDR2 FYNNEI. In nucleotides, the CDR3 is TGTGCCAGCAGTGAAGGAAGGGGGAGAATGGACGAGCAGTACTTC. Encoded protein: CASSEGRGRMDEQYF.